This record looks at one T cell receptor beta chain sequence and its context. The target antigen is unknown. Each sample yielded about 96,000 assayed TCR templates. TCRdb's table, derived via immunoSEQ multiplex PCR, lists solely in-frame clones and lacks some. The sample records over 100,000 clones, about 90% being singletons. The sample originates from a study of siplizumab effects on memory and regulatory T cells. The V gene's germline CDR1 is MNHNS and CDR2 SASEGT. The CDR3 runs to 15 residues. With 3 bases clipped from V and 2 bases from J, the junction kept 5 bases outside the gene matches. Whole-study findings and limits: The apparent diversity of naive T cells exceeded that of memory cells, and naive T cells seemed to make a major contribution to the alloresponse. Confirmatory evidence of suppressive function in proliferating siplizumab-culture Tregs was not obtained.

The sequence came from a human donor in good health. Sequencing used Tregs sorted from blood. The rearrangement joins TRBV6-1 to TRBJ1-2; 8 positions match TRBD1. The CDR3 DNA sequence: TGTGCCAGCAGTGATGGACAGGGAAGAAACTATGGCTACACCTTC. Translated: CASSDGQGRNYGYTF.